The rows below give T cell receptor beta chains drawn from one sample of a study of blood T cell repertoires in COVID-19. Measured with immunoSEQ multiplex PCR; TCRdb has only the in-frame clones, and not every one. Of about 120,000 clones listed, around 79% are singletons. The sample consisted of peripheral blood. These receptors originate from a man between 70 and 80 years old with acute or convalescent COVID-19. Each CDR3 is given with its conserved first and last residue. A D gene is named only where the DNA matches it firmly. The size of a clone is reported for some rows only, either as once, few or many, or as a class for expanded clones.

v_gene	d_gene	abundance	j_gene	CDR3aa	CDR3nt
TRBV7-2	TRBD1	-	TRBJ1-2	CASSPQTGAYYGYTF	TGTGCCAGCAGCCCACAAACAGGGGCTTACTATGGCTACACCTTC
TRBV9	-	-	TRBJ2-1	CASSVDGGSSYNEQFF	TGTGCCAGCAGCGTAGATGGGGGGAGCTCCTACAATGAGCAGTTCTTC
TRBV12-3/TRBV12-4	-	-	TRBJ1-2	CASSLQGNYGYTF	TGTGCCAGCAGTTTACAGGGAAACTATGGCTACACCTTC
TRBV10-3	TRBD1	-	TRBJ2-2	CAISEMRTGSSGELFF	TGTGCCATCAGTGAGATGAGGACAGGGAGCTCCGGGGAGCTGTTTTTT
TRBV6-2/TRBV6-3	-	-	TRBJ1-2	CASSNRDTAPISGYTF	TGTGCCAGCAGTAACCGGGACACGGCCCCTATAAGTGGCTACACCTTC
TRBV21-1	-	-	TRBJ1-2	CASSLWTGLAGYTF	TGTGCCAGCAGCCTTTGGACAGGGTTGGCGGGCTACACCTTC
TRBV29-1	TRBD1	-	TRBJ1-5	CSVTGGLNQPQHF	TGCAGCGTTACAGGGGGACTTAATCAGCCCCAGCATTTT
TRBV4-1	-	-	TRBJ1-5	CASSQDGRGGNQPQHF	TGCGCCAGCAGCCAAGACGGCAGGGGTGGCAATCAGCCCCAGCATTTT
TRBV18	-	-	TRBJ1-1	CASSRDSLTEAFF	TGTGCCAGCTCAAGGGACTCGTTGACTGAAGCTTTCTTT
TRBV15	TRBD2	-	TRBJ2-1	CATSTSGGYNEQFF	TGTGCCACCAGCACTAGCGGGGGCTACAATGAGCAGTTCTTC
TRBV19	-	-	TRBJ1-2	CASSIGRGYGYTF	TGTGCCAGTAGTATCGGCAGGGGCTATGGCTACACCTTC
TRBV12-5	-	-	TRBJ1-4	CASDGQGNEKLFF	TGTGCTAGTGACGGGCAGGGGAATGAAAAACTGTTTTTT
TRBV6-1	TRBD2	few	TRBJ2-5	CASSGMTSGGTETQYF	TGTGCCAGCAGTGGCATGACTAGCGGGGGGACGGAGACCCAGTACTTC
TRBV5-1	TRBD1	-	TRBJ2-7	CASSLASTGTDYEQYF	TGCGCCAGCAGCTTGGCCTCGACAGGGACGGACTACGAGCAGTACTTC
TRBV10-3	TRBD2	-	TRBJ2-5	CAASSGGSHETQYF	TGTGCCGCCTCCAGCGGGGGGTCACACGAGACCCAGTACTTC
TRBV5-1	-	-	TRBJ2-7	CASSPPGGSYEQYF	TGCGCCAGCAGCCCTCCAGGTGGCTCCTACGAGCAGTACTTC
TRBV18	-	few	TRBJ1-2	CASSQVEGVYGYTF	TGTGCCAGCTCACAGGTTGAAGGGGTCTATGGCTACACCTTC
TRBV5-6	-	-	TRBJ1-2	CASSLEGGANYGYTF	TGTGCCAGCAGCTTGGAAGGGGGGGCTAACTATGGCTACACCTTC
TRBV6-5	TRBD1	-	TRBJ1-1	CASSYPGGTEAFF	TGTGCCAGCAGTTACCCAGGGGGAACTGAAGCTTTCTTT
TRBV12-3/TRBV12-4	-	-	TRBJ2-1	CASSLVGYEQFF	TGTGCCAGCAGTTTAGTGGGCTATGAGCAGTTCTTC
TRBV11-3	TRBD1	-	TRBJ1-3	CASSIAGTGTPGNTIYF	TGTGCCAGCAGCATAGCCGGGACAGGGACTCCTGGAAACACCATATATTTT
TRBV19	TRBD1	-	TRBJ1-5	CASTPDRNQPQHF	TGTGCCAGTACACCGGACAGGAATCAGCCCCAGCATTTT
TRBV27	TRBD2	-	TRBJ2-3	CASRGLATDTQYF	TGTGCCAGCAGGGGACTAGCGACAGATACGCAGTATTTT
TRBV19	-	-	TRBJ1-2	CASRRGGQGSNYGYTF	TGTGCCAGCCGCCGCGGCGGGCAAGGTTCGAACTATGGCTACACCTTC
TRBV5-4	-	once	TRBJ2-7	CASSLGTGWGEQYF	TGTGCCAGCAGCTTGGGTACAGGATGGGGAGAGCAGTACTTC
TRBV15	TRBD2	-	TRBJ2-5	CATSKTPGLAGEETQYF	TGTGCCACCAGCAAAACCCCGGGACTAGCGGGGGAGGAGACCCAGTACTTC
TRBV24-1	-	-	TRBJ1-1	CATRVEGVTEAFF	TGTGCCACCCGCGTTGAGGGGGTGACTGAAGCTTTCTTT
TRBV5-4	-	-	TRBJ1-2	CASSLRQQINYGYTF	TGTGCCAGCAGCTTAAGACAGCAGATTAACTATGGCTACACCTTC
TRBV19	-	-	TRBJ1-5	CASSIRTEGSNQPQHF	TGTGCCAGTAGTATTCGGACAGAGGGAAGCAATCAGCCCCAGCATTTT
TRBV7-2	TRBD1	few	TRBJ1-1	CASSPPGTGRTEAFF	TGTGCCAGCAGCCCACCCGGGACAGGGAGGACTGAAGCTTTCTTT
TRBV4-3	-	-	TRBJ2-3	CASSQGRGGRGDTQYF	TGCGCCAGCAGCCAAGGTCGCGGGGGCAGGGGAGATACGCAGTATTTT
TRBV11-2	TRBD1	-	TRBJ1-1	CASNDRGLNTEAFF	TGTGCCAGCAACGACAGGGGCCTAAACACTGAAGCTTTCTTT
TRBV29-1	TRBD2	-	TRBJ2-2	CSVPGGLAGGKAGELFF	TGCAGCGTCCCCGGAGGACTAGCGGGGGGTAAGGCCGGGGAGCTGTTTTTT
TRBV6-5	TRBD1	-	TRBJ2-1	CASRTGWTDYNEQFF	TGTGCCAGCAGGACAGGGTGGACCGATTACAATGAGCAGTTCTTC
TRBV7-3	-	once	TRBJ1-6	CASSSSRDSPLHF	TGTGCCAGCAGCTCATCCAGGGATTCACCCCTCCACTTT
TRBV2	-	-	TRBJ2-3	CASSPLLGRDTQYF	TGTGCCAGCAGTCCTTTGTTGGGCCGGGATACGCAGTATTTT
TRBV6-2/TRBV6-3	TRBD1	-	TRBJ1-5	CASSPGPTGDRNQPQHF	TGTGCCAGCAGCCCCGGCCCAACAGGGGACCGCAATCAGCCCCAGCATTTT
TRBV5-6	-	-	TRBJ2-5	CASSSGLSQETQYF	TGTGCCAGCAGCTCTGGACTCTCCCAAGAGACCCAGTACTTC
TRBV4-3	TRBD2	-	TRBJ2-1	CASSQDSGTSGGYGNEQFF	TGCGCCAGCAGCCAAGATTCCGGGACTAGCGGGGGGTATGGGAATGAGCAGTTCTTC
TRBV11-3	-	few	TRBJ2-5	CASSLEGGEETQYF	TGTGCCAGCAGCCTAGAGGGGGGAGAAGAGACCCAGTACTTC
TRBV4-2	TRBD1	-	TRBJ1-2	CASSQGGQWGGYTF	TGTGCCAGCAGCCAAGGGGGACAGTGGGGTGGCTACACCTTC
TRBV18	TRBD1	-	TRBJ1-1	CASSPGLGQGAGGTEAFF	TGTGCCAGCTCACCGGGTCTTGGACAGGGGGCTGGGGGCACTGAAGCTTTCTTT
TRBV19	-	-	TRBJ2-3	CASSLGRGTDTQYF	TGTGCCAGTAGCCTGGGCAGGGGCACAGATACGCAGTATTTT
TRBV14	TRBD1	-	TRBJ1-2	CASSQDSRGPTGYTF	TGTGCCAGCAGCCAAGACAGCAGGGGGCCGACCGGCTACACCTTC
TRBV3-1/TRBV3-2	-	-	TRBJ2-7	CASSQRDTGEYF	TGTGCCAGCAGCCAGAGGGACACCGGGGAGTACTTC
TRBV19	-	-	TRBJ1-2	CASSPTGGTANYGYTF	TGTGCCAGTAGCCCCACGGGGGGGACCGCTAACTATGGCTACACCTTC
TRBV9	-	-	TRBJ1-1	CASSVGLATEAFF	TGTGCCAGCAGCGTAGGCCTGGCCACTGAAGCTTTCTTT
TRBV7-3	-	-	TRBJ1-1	CASSLTWETEAFF	TGTGCCAGCAGCCTAACATGGGAGACTGAAGCTTTCTTT
TRBV5-1	-	-	TRBJ2-3	CASSLGGQTDTQYF	TGCGCCAGCAGCTTGGGGGGCCAGACAGATACGCAGTATTTT
TRBV19	TRBD2	few	TRBJ2-5	CASSIGRLAGGLQETQYF	TGTGCCAGTAGTATAGGCCGACTAGCGGGGGGCCTCCAAGAGACCCAGTACTTC
TRBV6-1	TRBD1	-	TRBJ1-1	CASSPQGQVNTEAFF	TGTGCCAGCAGTCCGCAAGGACAGGTGAACACTGAAGCTTTCTTT